A single sample is the source of the 6 T cell receptor beta chains below, sequenced in a study of blood T cell repertoires in COVID-19. Method: immunoSEQ multiplex PCR; TCRdb's copy keeps in-frame clones and lacks some. The sample yields 250,000 or so clones, 87% seen once. Sequenced: peripheral blood. The receptor source for this set is a middle-aged woman who had recovered from COVID-19.

This chain uses TRBV7-2 with TRBJ2-1; D gene uncertain. V was shortened by 2 bases and J by 4 bases, with 6 bases between the two germline ends. Germline V gene sequence: CDR1 SGHTA, CDR2 FQGNSA. The CDR3 is 13 amino acids. The CDR3 loop is CASSLNEYNEQFF. CDR3 DNA: TGTGCCAGCAGCTTAAATGAGTACAATGAGCAGTTCTTC.

The chain employs TRBV4-3 and TRBJ1-4, with D unclear. The germline V gene has CDR1 LGHNA and CDR2 YSLEER. Trimming left V 0 bases short and J 3 bases short, with 8 bases between. This CDR3 is built from 15 residues. The CDR3: CASSQEGGANEKLFF. CDR3 nucleotides: TGCGCCAGCAGCCAAGAGGGAGGCGCTAATGAAAAACTGTTTTTT.

A remark on this clone: Within the sample, other DNA sequences also encode this same CDR3. V and J are TRBV7-2 and TRBJ2-7, with D unresolved. This CDR3 comprises 13 residues. Trimming cost V 1 base and J 0 bases, with 4 bases left between them. Germline V gives CDR1 SGHTA, CDR2 FQGNSA. This CDR3 is CASSLGPSYEQYF. The CDR3 DNA reads as TGTGCCAGCAGCTTAGGGCCCTCCTACGAGCAGTACTTC.

The CDR3 spells CASSVGPPVYNEQFF. The CDR3 region has the DNA TGTGCCAGCAGCGTAGGTCCCCCAGTCTACAATGAGCAGTTCTTC. This chain uses TRBV9 with TRBJ2-1, with unresolved D. V was cut by 0 bases and J by 3 bases, with 10 bases left in between. The CDR3 has 15 residues. Looked up from germline, CDR1 is SGDLS and CDR2 is YYNGEE. The entire variable domain, with the rest obtained from reference TRBV9 and TRBJ2-1, is as follows: DSGVTQTPKHLITATGQRVTLRCSPRSGDLSVYWYQQSLDQGLQFLIQYYNGEERAKGNILERFSAQQFPDLHSELNLSSLELGDSALYFCASSVGPPVYNEQFFGPGTRLTVL.

This sequence joins TRBV21-1 and TRBJ1-5; the DNA was not used to check the table's D call, TRBD1. TRBV21-1 is a pseudogene locus. This CDR3 has 17 residues. CDR3 in DNA: TGTGCCAGCAGCAAATCTCCCGGGGTCCAGGGGTATACGCCCCAGCATTTT. Translating it yields CASSKSPGVQGYTPQHF.

CDR3 region: CASSLVGSSYNSPLHF. The CDR3 coding sequence is TGTGCCAGCAGCTTAGTCGGGAGCTCCTATAATTCACCCCTCCACTTT. The chain uses TRBV11-2 and TRBJ1-6; D call uncertain. The CDR3 consists of 16 residues. Germline CDR1 is SGHAT and CDR2 is FQNNGV. V dropped 1 base and J dropped 0 bases, with 7 bases sitting between them.